The sequence of this T cell receptor (beta chain) was determined in a study of vaccination effects on CD4 cells after COVID-19. The CDR3 sequence is 13 residues long. The ends were cut back, 3 bases at V and 5 bases at J, with 12 bases in the middle. Germline CDR1 reads GTSNPN; CDR2 reads SVGIG (reference sequence). Prior to sequencing, the ViraFEST assay stimulated PBMC with viral peptide pools, which expanded the antigen-specific CD4+ T cells. Upon completion of around eleven days in culture, CD4+ T cells were isolated. Nucleocapsid antibodies were negative in the vaccine recipients, who had never had SARS-CoV-2 infection. With regard to this clone: Its target is unknown.

Data came from immunoSEQ multiplex PCR; TCRdb stores just in-frame clones and leaves some out. The table has 50,000 or so clones, roughly three quarters seen once; the top ten hold 5% to 6.5%. The V gene is TRBV30, the J gene TRBJ2-3; D perhaps matches TRBD2 (5 bases). The material was CD4+ T cells from PBMCs cultured with HCoV-OC43 spike peptides, obtained before COVID-19 vaccination. Subset given: HCoV-OC43 spike overlapping peptide pool stimulation. The origin of this receptor is a human donor who received a COVID-19 vaccine. CDR3 residues: CAWSRGVGDTQYF. CDR3 in DNA: TGTGCCTGGAGCCGGGGTGTTGGAGATACGCAGTATTTT. Using reference TRBV30 and TRBJ2-3 for the parts outside the CDR3, the full variable domain is SQTIHQWPATLVQPVGSPLSLECTVEGTSNPNLYWYRQAAGRGLQLLFYSVGIGQISSEVPQNLSASRPQDRQFILSSKKLLLSDSGFYLCAWSRGVGDTQYFGPGTRLTVL.